The 18 T cell receptor beta chains below all came from one sample that was sequenced in a study of T cells in women clearing cervical HPV infection. This table comes from immunoSEQ multiplex PCR, and its TCRdb copy is limited to in-frame clones, with some not included. The specimen's table records about 21,000 clones. The sequenced sample was blood buffy coat. All receptors come from a woman between 18 and 70 years old with a cervical HPV16 infection that either progressed to CIN3+ or cleared (not recorded which).

With respect to this clone: Read sequence stops 3 residues before the CDR3 end, and the germline J gene provides the missing end. The J gene is TRBJ2-1, the V gene TRBV6-2 or TRBV6-3; 9 nucleotides match TRBD2. The CDR3 totals 16 residues. CDR1 is MNHEY and CDR2 is SVGEGT in the germline V gene. Trimming took 7 bases from V and 7 from J; bases not matched to a gene: 14. Partial CDR3 DNA: TGTGCCAGCAACGACTGGGGTAGCGGGAGATTAAATGAG. Its translation is CASNDWGSGRLNE. The complete CDR3 protein is CASNDWGSGRLNEQFF.

Note on this clone: From the germline J gene comes the end of the CDR3, since the read stops 3 residues before it. V gene TRBV7-9 combines with J gene TRBJ1-2; no clear D. Looked up from germline, CDR1 is SEHNR and CDR2 is FQNEAQ (reference sequence). The CDR3 length is 13 residues. CDR3 region: CASALSGPYDYTF. CDR3 DNA, as far as it was read: TGTGCCAGCGCTTTGTCTGGGCCGTACGAC.

In the case of this clone: The sequence runs out 3 residues before the end of the CDR3; the remainder is reconstructed from the germline J gene. This chain links TRBV20-1 with TRBJ2-7; TRBD1 is a possible D gene (8 bases). This CDR3 is built from 14 residues. V was shortened by 2 bases and J by 3 bases, with 14 bases between the two germline ends. From germline, CDR1 is DFQATT and CDR2 SNEGSKA (reference sequence). The part of the CDR3 DNA that was read is TGCAGTGCTAGAAGGACAGGGAGGGACTACGAG. This codes for CSARRTGRDYE. The CDR3 as a whole reads CSARRTGRDYEQYF.

About this clone: From the germline J gene comes the end of the CDR3, since the read stops 3 residues before it. The chain joins TRBV5-4 to TRBJ2-5; D is ambiguous. Germline V lookup: CDR1 SGHNT, CDR2 YYREEE (reference sequence). The CDR3 length is 11 residues. V was clipped by 7 bases and J by 3 bases, with 7 bases between them. The CDR3 protein is CASSAEETQYF. Incomplete CDR3 DNA: TGTGCCAGCTCCGCGGAAGAGACC.

Note on this clone: The read ends 3 residues early relative to the CDR3; the germline J gene fills the gap. V is TRBV2 and J is TRBJ2-3; D gene unclear. V lost 6 bases and J 5 bases, leaving 6 bases between the germline ends. Germline CDR1 and CDR2: SNHLY and FYNNEI. CDR3 length equals 11 residues. Here the CDR3 reads CASRLLDTQYF. The covered CDR3 bases are TGTGCCAGCAGACTCCTAGATACG.

In the case of this clone: The read stops 3 residues short of the end of the CDR3; the missing end is completed from the germline J gene. Within the sample, other DNA sequences also encode this same CDR3. The rearrangement uses TRBV20-1 and TRBJ2-1; 13 bases align to TRBD2. The CDR3 is 16 residues long. V was pared by 3 bases and J by 9 bases, with 11 bases of the junction left unmatched. The germline CDR1 and CDR2 sequences are DFQATT and SNEGSKA (reference sequence). CDR3 sequence: CSARGRTSGSGFEQFF. The CDR3 bases that were read are TGCAGTGCTAGGGGCCGGACTAGCGGGAGCGGTTTTGAG.

As concerns this clone: Sequencing ends 3 residues short of the CDR3 end; the germline J gene provides the rest. J is TRBJ2-1 and V is TRBV18, with D hard to call. V lost 6 bases and J 2 bases, leaving 20 bases between the germline ends. Germline assignment: CDR1 KGHSH and CDR2 LQKENI. The CDR3 length is 17 residues. Partial CDR3 DNA: TGTGCCAGCTCGCCTCGGTGCGCGCAGGAAGCCTACAATGAG. Translation gives CASSPRCAQEAYNE. The entire CDR3 protein is CASSPRCAQEAYNEQFF.

Notes on this clone: The read halts 3 residues ahead of the CDR3 end, with the missing end drawn from the germline J gene. The genes are TRBV20-1 and TRBJ2-2; 13 bases align to TRBD2. Germline V gives CDR1 DFQATT, CDR2 SNEGSKA (reference sequence). J gave up 0 bases and V 5 bases, and 9 bases lay outside the gene matches. The CDR3 length is 18 residues. This CDR3 reads CSASGLAGAGANTGELFF. The DNA read from the CDR3 is TGCAGTGCTTCAGGACTAGCGGGAGCAGGGGCGAACACCGGGGAG.

Notes on this clone: The read halts 3 residues ahead of the CDR3 end, with the missing end drawn from the germline J gene. The chain combines TRBV7-9 with TRBJ1-2, with a possible D match to TRBD1 (6 bases). CDR1 and CDR2 (germline): SEHNR, FQNEAQ (reference sequence). V lost 4 bases to trimming and J lost 4 bases, with 13 bases between them. The CDR3 extends over 14 amino acids. Incomplete CDR3 DNA: TGTGCCAGCAGCTCGAGGGGGGGGGTCTATGGC. Its protein product is CASSSRGGVYG. The complete CDR3 protein is CASSSRGGVYGYTF.

Comment on this clone: The CDR3 end lies 3 residues beyond the end of the read and is filled in from the germline J gene. V is TRBV11-2 and J is TRBJ2-7, with TRBD2 matching over 7 bases. Trimming took 4 bases from V and 3 from J; bases not matched to a gene: 3. CDR1 and CDR2 from the germline V gene are SGHAT and FQNNGV. The CDR3 is made up of 13 amino acids. The CDR3 region is CASSYGLDYEQYF. The part of the CDR3 DNA that was read is TGTGCCAGCAGCTATGGACTAGACTACGAG.

As concerns this clone: The DNA ends 3 residues before the CDR3 does, and the rest of the CDR3 is filled in from the germline J gene. The chain combines TRBV5-1 with TRBJ1-1; no clear D. The CDR3 consists of 14 residues. Germline lookup yields CDR1 SGHRS and CDR2 YFSETQ. The V end was cut by 4 bases, the J end by 0 bases, with 10 bases between. The sequenced CDR3 bases are TGCGCCAGCAGCACGGTAGAGTTGAACACTGAA. Translation gives CASSTVELNTE. The CDR3 in its entirety is CASSTVELNTEAFF. The full variable domain, its missing parts supplied by reference TRBV5-1 and TRBJ1-1, is KAGVTQTPRYLIKTRGQQVTLSCSPISGHRSVSWYQQTPGQGLQFLFEYFSETQRNKGNFPGRFSGRQFSNSRSEMNVSTLELGDSALYLCASSTVELNTEAFFGQGTRLTVV.

CDR3 protein: CSDKVPSAGMTDTQYF. CDR3 DNA, as far as it was read: TGCAGTGATAAAGTTCCCTCTGCGGGAATGACAGATACG. The V and J genes are TRBV20-1 and TRBJ2-3; D possibly corresponds to TRBD2 (6 bases). The CDR3 is cut off 3 residues early in the read; its end comes from the germline J gene. There are 16 residues in the CDR3. V lost 7 bases and J lost 3, with 23 bases in between. Germline-derived CDR1 and CDR2 are DFQATT and SNEGSKA (reference sequence).

To note about this clone: The read is 3 residues too short to cover the CDR3 end, so that end is filled in from the germline J gene. The chain links TRBV7-7 to TRBJ2-5; 8 bases are shared with TRBD2. The V gene's germline CDR1 is SSHAT and CDR2 FNYEAQ (reference sequence). The CDR3 has 14 amino acids. J gave up 4 bases and V 5 bases, and 6 bases lay outside the gene matches. The CDR3 spells CASSKAGGTETQYF. Partial CDR3 DNA: TGTGCCAGCAGCAAGGCGGGAGGCACAGAGACC.

On this clone: The read gets to within 3 residues of the CDR3 end, and the germline J gene fills in the rest. The chain links TRBV2 to TRBJ1-2, with 7 positions matching TRBD1. With 8 bases clipped from V and 6 bases from J, the junction kept 9 bases outside the gene matches. Per the germline V gene, CDR1 is SNHLY and CDR2 is FYNNEI. The CDR3 length is 13 residues. Partial CDR3 DNA: TGTGCCAGCCTGTCAGGGGGTGGGGATGGC. It codes for CASLSGGGDG. The whole CDR3 protein reads CASLSGGGDGYTF.

In the case of this clone: The read finishes 3 residues shy of the CDR3 end, and the germline J gene is used to complete it. V usage is TRBV7-2 and J usage is TRBJ2-5, with D hard to call. The V and J ends lost 0 bases and 3 bases respectively, with 5 bases between them. The CDR3 length is 13 residues. Germline V gives CDR1 SGHTA, CDR2 FQGNSA. CDR3 DNA (partial): TGTGCCAGCAGCTTAGCTCGGGAAGAGACC. Its translation is CASSLAREET. From start to end, the CDR3 is CASSLAREETQYF.

In the case of this clone: The observed sequence ends 3 residues before the CDR3 terminus, with the missing tail filled in from the germline J gene. V and J are TRBV2 and TRBJ1-1; D is possibly TRBD1 (6 bases). The CDR3 is 15 residues long. Germline V gene data show CDR1 as SNHLY and CDR2 as FYNNEI. Trimming pared 6 bases from V and 0 bases from J, leaving 14 bases between. CDR3 in amino acids: CASRQGVMMNTEAFF. The sequenced part of the CDR3 DNA is TGTGCCAGCAGACAGGGAGTTATGATGAACACTGAA.

The CDR3 here is CASQTSGRARDTQYF. CDR3 DNA, as far as it was read: TGTGCCAGCCAGACTAGCGGGAGGGCCAGGGATACG. This chain uses TRBV25-1 with TRBJ2-3, with TRBD2 matching 14 bases. The sequenced fragment ends 3 residues before the CDR3 boundary, so the rest is inferred from the germline J gene. Germline trimming cut 8 bases from V and 6 bases from J; bases unmatched to any gene: 7. Germline values: CDR1 MGHDK, CDR2 SYGVNS. The CDR3 has 15 residues.

Comment on this clone: The observed sequence ends 3 residues before the CDR3 terminus, with the missing tail filled in from the germline J gene. The genes are TRBV6-2 or TRBV6-3 and TRBJ1-5, with TRBD1 matching 8 bases. The CDR3 runs 16 residues. V was pared by 5 bases and J by 3 bases, with 9 bases of the junction left unmatched. Per germline, CDR1 MNHEY and CDR2 SVGEGT. CDR3 DNA (partial): TGTGCCAGCAGTAAAGGACAGGGTCGTGTCAATCAGCCC. This gives the protein CASSKGQGRVNQP. The full CDR3 is CASSKGQGRVNQPQHF.